This passage covers 10 T cell receptor beta chains from one sample sequenced in a study of blood T cell repertoires in COVID-19 (TCRdb year 2020). Preparation of the library involved the immunoSEQ multiplex PCR assay. The clones in this table, taken by TCRdb from immuneACCESS, are in-frame only. Not every clone is retained; where verified, under half of the shortfall comes from an unresolved V gene, and the cause of the rest is unknown. The sample has 150,000 to 180,000 clones on record, 85% of them singletons. The top ten constitute 8.3% of the sample. Sequenced material: peripheral blood. All receptors derive from a woman aged 55-70 years with COVID-19, enrolled during active disease.

V gene TRBV11-2 combines with J gene TRBJ2-5; D not certain. Trimming pared 7 bases from V and 0 bases from J, leaving 6 bases between. This CDR3 has 12 amino acids. Germline V gene lookup returns CDR1 SGHAT and CDR2 FQNNGV. In DNA form, the CDR3 reads TGTGCCAGCACCCCGTACCAAGAGACCCAGTACTTC. Its translation is CASTPYQETQYF.

The chain couples TRBV7-9 to TRBJ2-6; D is undetermined. The CDR3 totals 16 residues. Trimming shortened V by 1 base and J by 4 bases, and 11 bases separated the two germline ends. Germline V lookup: CDR1 SEHNR, CDR2 FQNEAQ (reference sequence). The DNA of the CDR3 is TGTGCCAGCAGCTTAGTTCCCCAATCAGGGGCCAACGTCCTGACTTTC. It is translated as CASSLVPQSGANVLTF.

The genes are TRBV18 and TRBJ1-1, with D tentatively TRBD1 (6 bases). This CDR3 comprises 16 residues. Germline V lookup: CDR1 KGHSH, CDR2 LQKENI. The germline V and J ends were trimmed by 3 bases and 7 bases, with 21 bases remaining between them. The CDR3 protein is CASSPLGRGDRIEAFF. Written as DNA, the CDR3 is TGTGCCAGCTCACCCCTTGGCAGGGGTGATCGTATTGAAGCTTTCTTT.

As for this clone: Sequence at one end of the junction differs from germline and may be a read error. For the CDR3, the DNA is TGTGCCACCAGCAGCCCCCTACGGGGATCGGCGAACGCTGAAGCTTTCTTT. This sequence encodes CATSSPLRGSANAEAFF. This rearrangement joins TRBV15 to TRBJ1-1; no clear D gene. The CDR3 is 17 residues long. Germline V gene data show CDR1 as LNHNV and CDR2 as YYDKDF (reference sequence).

The chain uses TRBV9 and TRBJ2-2; a possible D gene is TRBD2 (6 bases). The CDR3 extends over 16 amino acids. The V gene lost 2 bases and the J gene lost 4 bases, with 15 bases spanning the gap. CDR1 SGDLS and CDR2 YYNGEE come from the germline V gene. Here the CDR3 reads CASSVVGSGFTGELFF. As DNA, the CDR3 is TGTGCCAGCAGCGTGGTGGGTAGCGGATTCACCGGGGAGCTGTTTTTT.

The chain links TRBV5-1 to TRBJ1-2; possibly TRBD1 for D (6 bases). The CDR3 consists of 15 residues. Per the germline V gene, CDR1 is SGHRS and CDR2 is YFSETQ. Trimming stripped 2 bases from V and 4 bases from J, with 15 bases between. The DNA for the CDR3 is TGCGCCAGCAGCTTCCGACAGGTCCTAGGCTATGGCTACACCTTC. Encoded protein: CASSFRQVLGYGYTF.

This clone was seen only once. V usage is TRBV3-1 (or the pseudogene TRBV3-2) and J usage is TRBJ1-6; no clear D gene. Trimming cost V 2 bases and J 7 bases, with 15 bases left between them. The germline V gene has CDR1 LGHDT and CDR2 YNNKEL (reference sequence). The CDR3 extends over 16 amino acids. CDR3 nucleotides: TGTGCCAGCAGCCAACTACTCCCGACATCAAATTCACCCCTCCACTTT. Its translation: CASSQLLPTSNSPLHF.

This clone has a single count. The chain is built from TRBV5-1 and TRBJ1-2, with 8 bases fitting TRBD1. The CDR3 has 16 residues. The J segment lost 8 bases and the V segment lost 0 bases, leaving 12 bases of the junction unmatched. Germline loops: CDR1 SGHRS, CDR2 YFSETQ. CDR3 nucleotide sequence: TGCGCCAGCAGCTTGGGGGAGAGGACAGGGCGTCGAGGCTACACCTTC. It is translated as CASSLGERTGRRGYTF.

CDR3 sequence: CASSVSLQGGESGETQYF. In DNA, the CDR3 is TGTGCCAGCAGCGTCTCCTTGCAGGGGGGCGAGAGTGGAGAGACCCAGTACTTC. The V and J genes are TRBV9 and TRBJ2-5; a weak D match, TRBD1 (7 bases). This CDR3 is 18 amino acids long. CDR1 is SGDLS and CDR2 is YYNGEE in the germline V gene. V lost 2 bases and J 4 bases, leaving 24 bases between the germline ends.

The V call is TRBV7-9, the J call TRBJ1-4; possibly TRBD1 for D (6 bases). The germline gives CDR1 SEHNR, CDR2 FQNEAQ (reference sequence). The CDR3 is made up of 14 amino acids. The V gene lost 5 bases and the J gene lost 5 bases, with 12 bases spanning the gap. CDR3 in DNA: TGTGCCAGCAGCCCCGGACAGTTAAATGAAAAACTGTTTTTT. It yields the protein CASSPGQLNEKLFF. The variable domain in full, completed from reference TRBV7-9 and TRBJ1-4, reads DTGVSQNPRHKITKRGQNVTFRCDPISEHNRLYWYRQTLGQGPEFLTYFQNEAQLEKSRLLSDRFSAERPKGSFSTLEIQRTEQGDSAMYLCASSPGQLNEKLFFGSGTQLSVL.